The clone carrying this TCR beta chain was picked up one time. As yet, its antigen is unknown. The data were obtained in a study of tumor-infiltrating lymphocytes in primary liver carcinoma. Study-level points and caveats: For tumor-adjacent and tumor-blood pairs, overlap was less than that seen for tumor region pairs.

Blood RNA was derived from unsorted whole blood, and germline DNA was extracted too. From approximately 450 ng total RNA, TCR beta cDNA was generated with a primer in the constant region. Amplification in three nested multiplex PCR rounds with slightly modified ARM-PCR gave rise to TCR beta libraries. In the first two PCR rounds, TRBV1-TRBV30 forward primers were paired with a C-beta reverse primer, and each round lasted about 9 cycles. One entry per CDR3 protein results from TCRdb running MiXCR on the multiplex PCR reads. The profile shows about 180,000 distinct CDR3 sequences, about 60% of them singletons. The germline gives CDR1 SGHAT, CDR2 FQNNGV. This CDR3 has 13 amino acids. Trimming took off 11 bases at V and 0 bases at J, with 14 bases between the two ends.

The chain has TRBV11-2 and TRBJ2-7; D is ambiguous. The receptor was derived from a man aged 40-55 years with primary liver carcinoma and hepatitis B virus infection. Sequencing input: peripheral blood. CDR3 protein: CACNQASSYEQYF. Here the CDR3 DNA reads TGTGCCTGCAACCAGGCGAGCTCCTACGAGCAGTACTTC. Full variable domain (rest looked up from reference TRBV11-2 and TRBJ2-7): EAGVAQSPRYKIIEKRQSVAFWCNPISGHATLYWYQQILGQGPKLLIQFQNNGVVDDSQLPKDRFSAERLKGVDSTLKIQPAKLEDSAVYLCACNQASSYEQYFGPGTRLTVT.